The source of this T cell receptor (beta chain) is a study of T cells in Graves' hyperthyroidism and ophthalmopathy (dated by TCRdb to about 2019). A note on the overall study: Peripheral blood samples were taken at the time of initial diagnosis, prior to any treatment. The paper describes TCR Vbeta CDR3 sequencing of about 140 peripheral blood samples, made up of 43 ophthalmopathy patients, some 80 hyperthyroidism patients and some 17 progressor patients. Prospective prediction of ophthalmopathy was tested in an independent validation cohort of some 19 hyperthyroidism patients and 17 patients who later progressed to ophthalmopathy. To identify distinguishing TCR V-J signatures, a discovery cohort of around 100 patients was used, comprising 43 with Graves' ophthalmopathy and around 57 with stable Graves' hyperthyroidism. The roughly 91 discovery patients were randomly split 7:3 into training and test sets. Once sampling was done, hyperthyroidism patients were given methimazole at a starting dose of 30 mg daily, whereas ophthalmopathy patients were given high-dose intravenous methylprednisolone. In more than 5 Graves' hyperthyroidism patients, the study also compared T-cell repertoires from thyroid tissue with T-cell repertoires from blood. Here is what the overall study found, with its caveats: Ophthalmopathy was separated from stable hyperthyroidism by a 13 V-J signature model, with 85% to 90% sensitivity and 81% to 83% specificity obtained in cross-validation and 80%/75% obtained in testing. No statistical method was used to fix the sample size in advance, and group allocation was not hidden from the investigators. In validation, the model predicted progression to ophthalmopathy a median of approximately 6.3 months before onset, with approximately 70% sensitivity and roughly 79% specificity. Most expanded thyroid clonotypes (frequency above 0.001) were also detected in blood, suggesting blood repertoires may reflect thyroid immune responses.

Amplification of TCR beta CDR3 regions was carried out from RNA transcripts. The first round of RT-PCR for the TCR CDR3 was performed with the HTBI primer set and the Qiagen OneStep RT-PCR kit. A second multiplex PCR round built the libraries, followed by size selection and purification. The libraries were sequenced on an Illumina HiSeq2000 using paired-end 100 bp reads. From the authors' description of their analysis: SOAPnuke was used to process the raw data, removing reads that contained adapters or uncalled bases, had a mean Phred below 15, or lacked an exact match to the constant primer or identifier. High-quality paired reads were merged with COPE v1.2.5, and unique nucleotide sequences were defined as clonotypes. Clonotypes were aligned to IMGT TRBV, TRBD and TRBJ reference segments using MiTCR v1.1. Analysis was restricted to V-J combinations with a frequency above 0.0001, which covered just over 98% of repertoires. The TCS score was defined as F50 (clonal expansion) divided by E x V (chaos), with BLOSUM62-based TCRdist calculated between CDR3 peptides within each V-J. Welch's t-statistics and random forest reduced around 550 V-J features to roughly 13, which were used in a naive Bayes classifier (R e1071). The public sequencing data were trimmed at Q25 with fastp and processed into clonotypes with MiXCR by TCRdb, which kept only in-frame beta chains. Here each entry gathers all rows of one CDR3 protein and keeps the most common genes and DNA. None of the V and J calls come from the authors' own analysis; TCRdb made them. In this sample the table shows about 710,000 distinct CDR3 sequences, around 17% of which occur a single time. Of the sample, approximately 8% falls within the top ten clones.

Trimming costs V 0 bases and J 1 base, and their ends lie 17 bases apart. The CDR1 and CDR2 encoded by the germline V gene (reference sequence) are LNHNV and YYDKDF. The CDR3 covers 18 residues, taking in both the cysteine and the phenylalanine. Only the CDR3 DNA is retained, 54 bases long and in frame from the first base. This clonotype came up a few times. Its antigen is still unknown. Per-base qualities were not stored, and no clone one base away is much larger. Graves' hyperthyroidism was defined as stable when no progression to ophthalmopathy occurred over 18 months of follow-up. Hyperthyroidism patients were newly diagnosed, with disease duration under 2 months, and aged 18 to 65 years. Patients with uncontrolled infections, other autoimmune diseases, pregnancy or lactation were excluded. Diagnoses were established on the basis of clinical symptoms, serum thyroxine and TRAb, thyroid ultrasound, and orbital computed tomography. Ficoll-Paque density gradient centrifugation was used to isolate PBMCs from approximately 10 ml of fresh peripheral blood. Total RNA was extracted with Trizol reagent, and quality was checked on an Agilent 2100 Bioanalyzer.

The sequencing input was blood. The chain uses TRBV15 and TRBJ2-3, with TRBD1 tentatively as D gene (5 bases match). The origin of this receptor is a man aged 18-30 years with Graves' hyperthyroidism. The CDR3 region has the sequence CATSRDTSRAGRTDTQYF. At the DNA level, the sequence is TGTGCCACCAGCAGAGATACAAGCAGGGCAGGCCGCACAGATACGCAGTATTTT.